This TCR beta chain appears in the sequencing data of a study of CD8+CD57+ T cells in acquired aplastic anemia (dated by TCRdb to 2016 to 2019). For context, the study as a whole: On average, sorted CD4+ and CD8+ cells yielded 3.2 ug of extracted DNA, with a range of 0.2 to 27.4 ug. For healthy donor samples, the average read count was about 10.8 million for CD4+ cells and around 12 million for CD8+ cells. Overall study outcomes, separate from this receptor: No significant difference in CD8+ Simpson's diversity was found between patients and healthy controls (P=0.060). About 29 CD8+ CDR3 sequences were found to be shared between patients and controls, but these sequences appeared to be highly expressed in patients and within the immunodominant clones of the patients.

This clonotype was observed a handful of times. It lacks a known antigen. Base-call qualities are not available, and no considerably larger clone is one nucleotide away. The germline V gene (reference sequence) specifies MNHEY as CDR1 and SMNVEV as CDR2. The CDR3 holds 15 amino acids from the cysteine to the phenylalanine. The sequence is cut down to CDR3 DNA, 45 bases in frame from base 1. The germline ends are 16 bases apart after V is trimmed by 4 bases and J by 3 bases. The study deep-sequenced TCR repertoires of sorted CD4+ and CD8+ blood T cells from severe aplastic anemia patients and healthy subjects. Ficoll-Paque density gradient centrifugation was used to isolate peripheral blood mononuclear cells. Before DNA extraction, CD4+ and CD8+ T cells were sorted with FACS or magnetic beads. Profiling of TCR beta VDJ combinations and CDR3 sequences used genomic DNA as the template. An Illumina HiSeq 2000 was used for TCR repertoire sequencing. The study's own analysis went as follows. TRBV/TRBJ rearrangement plots, CDR3 size and DJ length profiles, and Simpson's diversity index were used to evaluate the repertoires. The most abundant DNA sequence in the deep sequencing data was defined as the immunodominant clone. CDR3 amino acid sequences were checked for sharing between subjects and were compared against published repertoires and the VDJdb database. TCRdb trimmed public reads at Q25 via fastp, called clones via MiXCR and kept in-frame beta chains. Duplicate CDR3 protein sequences are folded into a single record with the most common DNA and genes. The V and J calls and clone size come from TCRdb's table, not from the authors' own analysis. The sample table shows 90,000 to 130,000 distinct CDR3 sequences, and 51% are seen once. Approximately 32% of the sample rests with the top ten.

Recombination joined TRBV27 with TRBJ2-7, with TRBD2 tentatively as D gene (6 bases match). Specimen: sorted CD4+, CD8+, or CD8+CD57+ T cells (not recorded which) from PBMCs. This TCR was recovered from a human donor in good health, serving as a control. CDR3 region: CASSWPGDKSYEQYF. The nucleotides read TGTGCCAGCAGTTGGCCGGGGGATAAAAGCTACGAGCAGTACTTC.